The 11 T cell receptor beta chains listed next were all sequenced from one sample in a study of OX40 agonist ivuxolimab in advanced cancers. This table comes from immunoSEQ multiplex PCR, and its TCRdb copy is limited to in-frame clones, with some not included. Seen here are 20,000 to 25,000 clones, 65% to 90% observed once, and the top ten hold around 17%. The source was CD4+ or CD8+ T cells sorted from blood, collected in a trial of the OX40 agonist ivuxolimab. The receptor source for this set is an adult with an advanced solid tumor such as melanoma, head and neck, liver or kidney cancer.

The chain links TRBV19 to TRBJ2-1, with TRBD2 identical over 8 bases. The V gene end was trimmed by 8 bases and the J gene end by 4 bases; junction bases not matched to a gene: 10. The CDR3 totals 15 residues. Germline CDR1 LNHDA, CDR2 SQIVND (reference sequence). The CDR3 nucleotides read TGTGCCAGTTGTGAACGGGCGGGAGGATACAATGAGCAGTTCTTC. It translates to CASCERAGGYNEQFF. Combining the CDR3 with reference TRBV19 and TRBJ2-1 gives the whole variable domain DGGITQSPKYLFRKEGQNVTLSCEQNLNHDAMYWYRQDPGQGLRLIYYSQIVNDFQKGDIAEGYSVSREKKESFPLTVTSAQKNPTAFYLCASCERAGGYNEQFFGPGTRLTVL.

The V and J genes are TRBV5-1 and TRBJ2-3; D uncertain. Trimming cost V 0 bases and J 5 bases, with 13 bases left between them. This CDR3 comprises 15 residues. The V gene's germline CDR1 is SGHRS and CDR2 YFSETQ. DNA for the CDR3: TGCGCCAGCAGCTTGGAGTGGTCATCCGAAGATACGCAGTATTTT. Residues: CASSLEWSSEDTQYF.

The chain has TRBV7-3 and TRBJ1-2; the D is unclear. V was pared by 3 bases and J by 3 bases, with 5 bases between. Germline-derived CDR1 and CDR2 are SGHTA and FQGTGA. There are 12 residues in the CDR3. The CDR3, as DNA: TGTGCCAGCAGCTTCTCAGACTATGGCTACACCTTC. The encoded protein is CASSFSDYGYTF.

V and J are TRBV11-3 and TRBJ2-1; 10 bases are a match to TRBD2. Germline CDR1 SGHNT, CDR2 YENEEA. Trimming at V came to 6 bases and at J to 7 bases, leaving 6 bases not matched to a gene. The CDR3 length is 14 residues. The CDR3 nucleotides read TGTGCCAGCAGACAACCGGGACTAGCGAATGAGCAGTTCTTC. Protein product: CASRQPGLANEQFF.

This clone was detected only a few times. This rearrangement joins TRBV27 to TRBJ2-3; D gene uncertain. Germline CDR1 is MNHEY and CDR2 is SMNVEV (reference sequence). There are 15 residues in the CDR3. V was trimmed by 5 bases and J by 0 bases, leaving 12 bases between them. As DNA, the CDR3 is TGTGCCAGCAGTACACTCGGAGAGAGCACAGATACGCAGTATTTT. Protein sequence: CASSTLGESTDTQYF.

The chain has TRBV7-2 and TRBJ1-2, with 12 bases identical to TRBD1. The CDR3 is 16 amino acids. CDR1 and CDR2 from the germline V gene are SGHTA and FQGNSA. V trimming: 1 base; J trimming: 8 bases; junction bases outside the gene matches: 8. The CDR3 nucleotides read TGTGCCAGCAGCTTAGACGGTCGGGGACAGGGGGCGGGCTACACCTTC. Protein sequence: CASSLDGRGQGAGYTF.

The rearrangement uses TRBV6-1 and TRBJ1-2; unclear D gene. Germline CDR1 is MNHNS and CDR2 is SASEGT. The V and J ends lost 1 base and 6 bases respectively, with 9 bases between them. This CDR3 region has 13 residues. The chain's CDR3 is CASSEVLGDGYTF. The CDR3 nucleotides read TGTGCCAGCAGTGAAGTTCTGGGAGATGGCTACACCTTC.

V gene TRBV5-1 combines with J gene TRBJ2-1; weak D call: TRBD1 (6 bases). Per germline, CDR1 SGHRS and CDR2 YFSETQ. The CDR3 totals 13 residues. The V end was cut by 7 bases, the J end by 8 bases, with 16 bases between. CDR3 bases: TGCGCCAGCGTTCCAGGGGCTCTCGATGAGCAGTTCTTC. The encoded protein is CASVPGALDEQFF.

V and J are TRBV4-2 and TRBJ2-7; a possible D gene is TRBD1 (5 bases). CDR1 LGHNA and CDR2 YNFKEQ come from the germline V gene. This CDR3 contains 15 residues. The V and J ends lost 5 bases and 0 bases respectively, with 14 bases between them. As DNA, the CDR3 is TGTGCCAGCAGCTTTTCTAGGGGTAGCTCCTACGAGCAGTACTTC. Protein: CASSFSRGSSYEQYF.

As DNA, the CDR3 is TGTGCCAGCTCACCGAAGGTCTCGGGTTCTAATGAAAAACTGTTTTTT. Its translation is CASSPKVSGSNEKLFF. V usage is TRBV18 and J usage is TRBJ1-4; D uncertain. Germline values: CDR1 KGHSH, CDR2 LQKENI. The CDR3 has 16 residues. Trimming cost V 3 bases and J 3 bases, with 14 bases left between them.

The chain is built from TRBV19 and TRBJ1-5, with a tentative D call TRBD1 (5 bases). Germline values: CDR1 LNHDA, CDR2 SQIVND (reference sequence). V was clipped by 6 bases and J by 2 bases, with 11 bases between them. The CDR3 contains 14 residues. The CDR3 DNA reads as TGTGCCAGTAGAGACAGCCTCCGCAATCAGCCCCAGCATTTT. Encoded protein: CASRDSLRNQPQHF.